These 20 T cell receptor beta chains were sequenced from one sample in a study of breast tumors, draining lymph nodes, adjacent tissues. One entry per CDR3 protein results from TCRdb running MiXCR on the multiplex PCR reads. The table lists approximately 120,000 distinct CDR3 sequences, 21% of them singletons. Samples came from axillary lymph nodes draining the breast cancer. The sequencing input was axillary lymph node tissue. These receptors came from a female donor with breast cancer. Some clones in this sample may be carry-over from other donors' samples.

The gene calls are TRBV18 and TRBJ1-5, with a tentative D call TRBD1 (6 bases). CDR1 is KGHSH and CDR2 is LQKENI in the germline V gene. The CDR3 has 16 amino acids. Trimming shortened V by 1 base and J by 1 base, and 11 bases separated the two germline ends. CDR3 DNA: TGTGCCAGCTCACCACTGGGGGCCGCGAGCAATCAGCCCCAGCATTTT. Its protein product is CASSPLGAASNQPQHF.

There are many counts of this clonotype. This chain links TRBV9 with TRBJ2-1; the D gene is possibly TRBD2 (7 bases). V was clipped by 0 bases and J by 2 bases, with 12 bases between them. Germline assignment: CDR1 SGDLS and CDR2 YYNGEE. The CDR3 length is 16 residues. The CDR3 nucleotides read TGTGCCAGCAGCGTAGGAGGGGGGGCAGCCTACAATGAGCAGTTCTTC. Its protein is CASSVGGGAAYNEQFF.

In its sample, this clonotype was seen many times. The chain couples TRBV4-2 to TRBJ2-1; D might be TRBD2 (6 bases). Germline CDR1 reads LGHNA; CDR2 reads YNFKEQ. CDR3 length: 20 amino acids. V lost 1 base and J lost 5, with 27 bases in between. CDR3 loop: CASSQGVVVIGRDGNNEQFF. The CDR3 DNA sequence: TGTGCCAGCAGCCAAGGTGTGGTTGTCATCGGGCGGGACGGAAACAATGAGCAGTTCTTC.

CDR3 residues: CASSEKGQTMNTEAFF. CDR3 DNA: TGTGCCAGCAGTGAAAAGGGCCAGACTATGAACACTGAAGCTTTCTTT. The chain recombines TRBV25-1 with TRBJ1-1; D is uncertain. V shed 2 bases and J shed 0 bases, with 13 bases lying between them. This CDR3 has 16 residues. Germline V gene sequence: CDR1 MGHDK, CDR2 SYGVNS. The complete variable domain, with remaining parts taken from reference TRBV25-1 and TRBJ1-1, reads EADIYQTPRYLVIGTGKKITLECSQTMGHDKMYWYQQDPGMELHLIHYSYGVNSTEKGDLSSESTVSRIRTEHFPLTLESARPSHTSQYLCASSEKGQTMNTEAFFGQGTRLTVV.

This clonotype was counted only a few times. The rearrangement joins TRBV2 to TRBJ1-1, with D perhaps matching TRBD1 (6 bases). The germline V and J ends were trimmed by 3 bases and 5 bases, with 10 bases remaining between them. CDR3 length: 13 residues. Germline CDR1 reads SNHLY; CDR2 reads FYNNEI. In nucleotides, the CDR3 is TGTGCCAGCAGTGAGGGCAGGGGTACTGAAGCTTTCTTT. This sequence encodes CASSEGRGTEAFF.

In regard to this clonotype: A much bigger clone sits one base away, suggesting this may be a read error. The chain has TRBV9 and TRBJ2-1, with 8 bases lining up with TRBD2. Germline V lookup: CDR1 SGDLS, CDR2 YYNGEE. There are 16 residues in the CDR3. CDR3 protein: CASSLKRENPYNEQLF. CDR3 in DNA: TGTGCCAGCAGCCTCAAGCGGGAGAACCCCTACAATGAGCAGCTCTTC.

This clonotype appeared many times. The J gene is TRBJ1-2, the V gene TRBV6-5; D is ambiguous. CDR1 and CDR2 (germline): MNHEY, SVGAGI. V was clipped by 5 bases and J by 7 bases, with 17 bases between them. This CDR3 is 14 amino acids long. CDR3 amino acids: CASSAVPLASGYTF. CDR3 in DNA: TGTGCCAGCAGTGCTGTACCCTTGGCTAGTGGCTACACCTTC.

This clonotype was picked up many times. DNA for the CDR3: TGTGCCAGCAGCCCAAGATCCGGCCGGAACGAGCAGTACTTC. It is translated as CASSPRSGRNEQYF. V and J are TRBV11-2 and TRBJ2-7, with D uncertain. V lost 5 bases and J 5 bases, leaving 16 bases between the germline ends. This CDR3 has 14 amino acids. Germline V gene lookup returns CDR1 SGHAT and CDR2 FQNNGV. Full variable domain (remainder filled in from reference TRBV11-2 and TRBJ2-7): EAGVAQSPRYKIIEKRQSVAFWCNPISGHATLYWYQQILGQGPKLLIQFQNNGVVDDSQLPKDRFSAERLKGVDSTLKIQPAKLEDSAVYLCASSPRSGRNEQYFGPGTRLTVT.

This chain links TRBV3-1 with TRBJ2-5; the match to TRBD2 covers 8 bases. V gave up 1 base and J gave up 4 bases; unmatched junction bases: 5. The germline gives CDR1 LGHDT, CDR2 YNNKEL (reference sequence). CDR3 size: 15 residues. The CDR3 DNA reads as TGTGCCAGCAGCCAAGCGGGAGGGCCGTCAGAGACCCAGTACTTC. It translates to CASSQAGGPSETQYF.

This clonotype was recorded a few times. This chain links TRBV28 with TRBJ2-3, with TRBD1 matching 7 bases. The CDR3 contains 12 residues. In germline, CDR1 is MDHEN, CDR2 SYDVKM. V lost 6 bases to trimming and J lost 6 bases; unmatched junction nucleotides: 3. The CDR3 DNA reads as TGTGCCAGCAGGACAGGGCCCGATACGCAGTATTTT. Protein sequence: CASRTGPDTQYF.

The V call is TRBV20-1, the J call TRBJ1-5, with D unclear. The CDR3 is made up of 13 amino acids. V gave up 6 bases and J gave up 7 bases, with 16 bases separating them. Looked up from germline, CDR1 is DFQATT and CDR2 is SNEGSKA (reference sequence). The CDR3 spells CSAVGVLRQPQHF. Here the CDR3 DNA reads TGCAGTGCCGTCGGGGTTTTGAGGCAGCCCCAGCATTTT.

This clonotype was observed at least ten times. The chain recombines TRBV7-9 with TRBJ1-5, with D tentatively TRBD1 (6 bases). The V gene's germline CDR1 is SEHNR and CDR2 FQNEAQ (reference sequence). This CDR3 region has 13 residues. Trimming left V 5 bases short and J 7 bases short, with 12 bases between. In DNA form, the CDR3 reads TGTGCCAGCAGCCTAAGTCAGGGGCAGCCCCAGCATTTT. It encodes CASSLSQGQPQHF. The full variable domain, rest sourced from reference TRBV7-9 and TRBJ1-5, is DTGVSQNPRHKITKRGQNVTFRCDPISEHNRLYWYRQTLGQGPEFLTYFQNEAQLEKSRLLSDRFSAERPKGSFSTLEIQRTEQGDSAMYLCASSLSQGQPQHFGDGTRLSIL.

In regard to this clonotype: It may be a read error: a sequence one base away is much more abundant. Because the CDR3 is missing its conserved closing phenylalanine or tryptophan, this is likely a read error. This sequence joins TRBV19 and TRBJ2-7; 7 bases line up with TRBD1. This CDR3 contains 13 residues. Losses at the gene ends were 4 bases for V and 4 bases for J; bases not matched to a gene: 4. Germline values: CDR1 LNHDA, CDR2 SQIVND (reference sequence). CDR3 bases: TGTGCCAGTAGTAGGGGACAGCAGTACGAGCAGTACTCC. It is translated as CASSRGQQYEQYS.

This clonotype was seen only a few times. The chain joins TRBV18 to TRBJ2-7; 16 bases match TRBD2. Germline V CDR1 and CDR2: KGHSH, LQKENI. With V trimmed by 5 bases and J by 7 bases, 20 bases remained unmatched. The CDR3 extends over 20 amino acids. The CDR3 protein is CASSKTGTSGRATVGGEQYF. The CDR3 bases are TGTGCCAGCTCAAAAACCGGGACTAGCGGGAGGGCCACAGTAGGAGGAGAGCAGTACTTC.

This clonotype occurred a few times. The rearrangement uses TRBV28 and TRBJ2-5; 7 bases map to TRBD1. The CDR3 runs 15 residues. Germline trimming cut 5 bases from V and 0 bases from J; bases unmatched to any gene: 6. Looked up from germline, CDR1 is MDHEN and CDR2 is SYDVKM. The chain's CDR3 is CASSVTGTDQETQYF. CDR3 nucleotides: TGTGCCAGCAGTGTAACCGGGACAGACCAAGAGACCCAGTACTTC. Combining the CDR3 with reference TRBV28 and TRBJ2-5 gives the whole variable domain DVKVTQSSRYLVKRTGEKVFLECVQDMDHENMFWYRQDPGLGLRLIYFSYDVKMKEKGDIPEGYSVSREKKERFSLILESASTNQTSMYLCASSVTGTDQETQYFGPGTRLLVL.

This clonotype was observed once. A read error may explain this, as a much larger clone is one base away. The V and J genes are TRBV5-1 and TRBJ2-7, with 9 bases aligning to TRBD2. This CDR3 has 14 amino acids. Germline assignment: CDR1 SGHRS and CDR2 YFSETQ. The CDR3 DNA reads TGCGCCGGCAGCTTGGTTAGCGGGAGTGGCGAGCAGTACTTC. Its protein product is CAGSLVSGSGEQYF.

This clonotype has a count of ten or more. The chain recombines TRBV19 with TRBJ2-1; D ambiguous. The CDR3 consists of 13 residues. Trimming cost V 7 bases and J 2 bases, with 9 bases left between them. The germline V gene has CDR1 LNHDA and CDR2 SQIVND (reference sequence). CDR3 protein: CASNDPPYNEQFF. CDR3 in DNA: TGTGCCAGTAATGACCCCCCCTACAATGAGCAGTTCTTC.

Many counts were recorded for this clonotype. This sequence joins TRBV24-1 and TRBJ2-1; tentatively, D is TRBD1 or TRBD2 (5 bases each). V was pared by 5 bases and J by 1 base, with 14 bases between. This CDR3 region has 16 residues. The germline CDR1 and CDR2 sequences are KGHDR and SFDVKD. This chain's CDR3 is CATSGNLWGSYNEQFF. CDR3 coding DNA: TGTGCCACCAGTGGCAATTTGTGGGGGTCCTACAATGAGCAGTTCTTC.

In this sample, this clonotype turned up a few times. Possible read error: a much larger clone is one base away. The chain couples TRBV6-1 to TRBJ1-2; the match to TRBD1 covers 8 bases. Per germline, CDR1 MNHNS and CDR2 SASEGT. CDR3 size: 15 residues. V shed 7 bases, J shed 4 bases, and the junction held 11 bases outside the gene matches. In DNA form, the CDR3 reads TGTGCCAGCACTCGAAGGACAGGGACTGTCTATGGCTACACCTTC. It translates to CASTRRTGTVYGYTF.

This clonotype has ten or more counts. The chain employs TRBV7-2 and TRBJ1-5, with D unclear. Germline V gene lookup returns CDR1 SGHTA and CDR2 FQGNSA. The ends were cut back, 1 base at V and 6 bases at J, with 10 bases in the middle. There are 14 residues in the CDR3. CDR3 amino acids: CASSLDAVRQPQHF. CDR3 in DNA: TGTGCCAGCAGCTTAGATGCGGTACGTCAGCCCCAGCATTTT.